These T cell receptor beta chains were read from a single sample in a study of Graves' ophthalmopathy and Graves' hyperthyroidism. TCRdb independently ran MiXCR on the multiplex PCR reads; one entry per CDR3 protein. The repertoire holds over a million distinct CDR3 sequences, less than 45% seen once, with approximately 10% in the top ten. Sequenced input: peripheral blood or thyroid tissue (not recorded which). All receptors come from an adult man with Graves' hyperthyroidism. CDR3s include the opening cysteine and the closing phenylalanine or tryptophan. D genes are given only for firm matches. Only part of the rows carry a size: once, few, many, or a class if the clone is expanded.

j_gene: TRBJ2-3; d_gene: TRBD2; abundance: few; v_gene: TRBV20-1; CDR3nt: TGCAGTGCCATACTAGCGGGGGCTAGCACAGATACGCAGTATTTT; CDR3aa: CSAILAGASTDTQYF
j_gene: TRBJ2-6; d_gene: TRBD2; abundance: NA; v_gene: TRBV30; CDR3nt: TGTGCCTGGAGTGTCCGCCGGGGGGTACCCTCTGGGGCCAACGTCCTGACTTTC; CDR3aa: CAWSVRRGVPSGANVLTF
j_gene: TRBJ2-5; d_gene: NA; abundance: NA; v_gene: TRBV6-5; CDR3nt: TGTGCCAGCAGTTACAATAGGGGAGAGACCCAGTGCTTC; CDR3aa: CASSYNRGETQCF
j_gene: TRBJ2-2; d_gene: NA; abundance: few; v_gene: TRBV6-5; CDR3nt: TGTGCCAGCAGTTACTCGGGGCGCACCGGGGAGCTGTTTTTT; CDR3aa: CASSYSGRTGELFF
j_gene: TRBJ1-3; d_gene: NA; abundance: many; v_gene: TRBV7-2; CDR3nt: TGTGCCAGCAGCGGGGGTTCTTCGACCATATATTTT; CDR3aa: CASSGGSSTIYF
j_gene: TRBJ2-7; d_gene: TRBD1; abundance: many; v_gene: TRBV10-3; CDR3nt: TGTGCCAACTCCGAGGGGACAGGACTTACCTACGAGCAGTACTTC; CDR3aa: CANSEGTGLTYEQYF
j_gene: TRBJ1-2; d_gene: TRBD1; abundance: many; v_gene: TRBV2; CDR3nt: TGTGCCAGCAGTGGGACAGGGGGTCATGGCTACACCTTC; CDR3aa: CASSGTGGHGYTF
j_gene: TRBJ1-2; d_gene: TRBD1; abundance: few; v_gene: TRBV5-6; CDR3nt: TGTGCCAGCAGCCTCCCGGGCGGACAGGGGGCCTATGGCTACACCTTC; CDR3aa: CASSLPGGQGAYGYTF
j_gene: TRBJ1-2; d_gene: NA; abundance: NA; v_gene: TRBV7-3; CDR3nt: TGTGCCAGCAGCTCCTGGGACACCGACTATGGCTACACCTTC; CDR3aa: CASSSWDTDYGYTF
j_gene: TRBJ1-5; d_gene: NA; abundance: NA; v_gene: TRBV2; CDR3nt: TGTGCCAGCAGTTTGGGGGGAGAGACATTCCCCCAGCATTTT; CDR3aa: CASSLGGETFPQHF
j_gene: TRBJ1-2; d_gene: NA; abundance: few; v_gene: TRBV5-8; CDR3nt: NA; CDR3aa: CASILEGSYGYTF
j_gene: TRBJ2-5; d_gene: TRBD2; abundance: many; v_gene: TRBV5-4; CDR3nt: TGTGCCAGCAGCTCCCCGGGACTAGCGGGGTTGGAGACCCAGTACTTC; CDR3aa: CASSSPGLAGLETQYF
j_gene: TRBJ2-7; d_gene: NA; abundance: many; v_gene: TRBV10-3; CDR3nt: TGTGCCATCAGGGTGAGGGTTCAGGACCACTACGAGCAGTACTTC; CDR3aa: CAIRVRVQDHYEQYF
j_gene: TRBJ2-7; d_gene: NA; abundance: few; v_gene: TRBV7-8; CDR3nt: TGTGCCAGCAGCGACCGTACCTATACCACAGGGCGGGTCACGGGAGAGCAGTACTTC; CDR3aa: CASSDRTYTTGRVTGEQYF
j_gene: TRBJ2-2; d_gene: NA; abundance: many; v_gene: TRBV24-1; CDR3nt: TGTGCCACCAGTGGAAACACCGGGGAGCTGTTTTTT; CDR3aa: CATSGNTGELFF
j_gene: TRBJ1-1; d_gene: NA; abundance: once; v_gene: TRBV2; CDR3nt: TGTGCCAGCAGCCAGGGACTAGCGGGGGCCAGGGCACCGAACACTGAAGCTTTCTTT; CDR3aa: CASSQGLAGARAPNTEAFF
j_gene: TRBJ1-6; d_gene: NA; abundance: NA; v_gene: TRBV10-3; CDR3nt: TGTGCCATCAGTTACTCAGGGCCGGATTCACCCCTCCACTTT; CDR3aa: CAISYSGPDSPLHF
j_gene: TRBJ2-5; d_gene: NA; abundance: NA; v_gene: TRBV19; CDR3nt: TGTGCCAGCGGGAGTCGGGAGACCCAGTACTTC; CDR3aa: CASGSRETQYF